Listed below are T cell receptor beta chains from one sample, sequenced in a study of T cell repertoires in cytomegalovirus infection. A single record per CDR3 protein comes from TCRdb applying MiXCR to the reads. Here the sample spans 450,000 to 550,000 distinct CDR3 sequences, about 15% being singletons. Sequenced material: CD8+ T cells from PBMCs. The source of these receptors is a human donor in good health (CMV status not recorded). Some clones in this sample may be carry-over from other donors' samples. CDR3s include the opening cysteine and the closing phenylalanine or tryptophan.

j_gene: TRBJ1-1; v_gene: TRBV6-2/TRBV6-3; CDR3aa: CASSEYGGWGTEAFF
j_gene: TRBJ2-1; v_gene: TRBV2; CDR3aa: CASRTTSGNNEQFF
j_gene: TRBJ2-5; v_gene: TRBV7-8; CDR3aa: CASSFFSGAQETQYF
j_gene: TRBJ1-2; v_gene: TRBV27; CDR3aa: CASSNRGGSYGYTF
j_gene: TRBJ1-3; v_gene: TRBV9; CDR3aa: CASSPQGGGQGYGNTIYF
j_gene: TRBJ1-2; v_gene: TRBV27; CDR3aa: CASSLEGRGNYGYTF
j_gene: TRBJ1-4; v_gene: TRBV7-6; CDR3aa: CASSSPGGVDEKLFF
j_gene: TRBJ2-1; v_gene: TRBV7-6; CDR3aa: CASSPGTLRGEQFF
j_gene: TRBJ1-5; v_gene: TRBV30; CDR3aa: CAWSEQGGEPQHF
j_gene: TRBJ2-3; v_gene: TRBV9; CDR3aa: CASSAGGSDTQYF
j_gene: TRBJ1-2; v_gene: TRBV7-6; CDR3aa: CASSPGASNYGYTF
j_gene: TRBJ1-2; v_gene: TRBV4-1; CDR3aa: CASSQATVYSRGYGYTF
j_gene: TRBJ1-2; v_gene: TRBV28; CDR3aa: CASSSLDSANYGYTF
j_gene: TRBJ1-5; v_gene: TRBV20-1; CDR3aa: CSAGPGQGNQPQHF
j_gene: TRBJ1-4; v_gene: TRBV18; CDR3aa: CASSPTRDEKLFF
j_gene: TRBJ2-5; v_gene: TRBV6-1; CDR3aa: CASSTTGTQYF
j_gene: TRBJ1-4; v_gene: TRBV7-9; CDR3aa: CASRRDRGTNEKLFF
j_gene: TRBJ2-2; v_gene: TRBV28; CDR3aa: CASSSVAGANTGELFF
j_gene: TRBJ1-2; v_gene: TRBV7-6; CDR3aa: CASSRAGGGYTF
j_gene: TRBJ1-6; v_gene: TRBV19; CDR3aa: CASSTGTGPRSPLHF
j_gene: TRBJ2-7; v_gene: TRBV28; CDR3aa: CASSPRGTSGSVLYEQYF
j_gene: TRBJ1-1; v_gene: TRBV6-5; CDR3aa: CASSDDGSGDTEAFF
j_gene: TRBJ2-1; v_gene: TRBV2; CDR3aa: CASSDTGYSSYNEQFF